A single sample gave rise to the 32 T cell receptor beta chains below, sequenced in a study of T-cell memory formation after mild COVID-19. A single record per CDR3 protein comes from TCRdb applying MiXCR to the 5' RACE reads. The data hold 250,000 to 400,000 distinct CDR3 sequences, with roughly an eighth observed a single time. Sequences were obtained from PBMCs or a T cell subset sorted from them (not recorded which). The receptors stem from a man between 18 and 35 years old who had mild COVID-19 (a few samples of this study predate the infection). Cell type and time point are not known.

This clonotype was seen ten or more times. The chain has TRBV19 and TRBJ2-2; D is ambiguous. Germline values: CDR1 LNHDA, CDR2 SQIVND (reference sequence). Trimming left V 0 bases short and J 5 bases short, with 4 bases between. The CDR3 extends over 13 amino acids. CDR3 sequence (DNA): TGTGCCAGTAGTATAGACTGGACCGGGGAGCTGTTTTTT. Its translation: CASSIDWTGELFF. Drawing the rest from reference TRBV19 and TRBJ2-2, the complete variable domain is DGGITQSPKYLFRKEGQNVTLSCEQNLNHDAMYWYRQDPGQGLRLIYYSQIVNDFQKGDIAEGYSVSREKKESFPLTVTSAQKNPTAFYLCASSIDWTGELFFGEGSRLTVL.

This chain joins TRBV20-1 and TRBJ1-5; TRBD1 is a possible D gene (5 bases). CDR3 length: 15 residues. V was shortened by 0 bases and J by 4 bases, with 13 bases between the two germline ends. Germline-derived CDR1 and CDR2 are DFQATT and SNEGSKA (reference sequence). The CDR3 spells CSARDDQGGNQPQHF. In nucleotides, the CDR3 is TGCAGTGCTAGAGATGACCAGGGTGGTAATCAGCCCCAGCATTTT.

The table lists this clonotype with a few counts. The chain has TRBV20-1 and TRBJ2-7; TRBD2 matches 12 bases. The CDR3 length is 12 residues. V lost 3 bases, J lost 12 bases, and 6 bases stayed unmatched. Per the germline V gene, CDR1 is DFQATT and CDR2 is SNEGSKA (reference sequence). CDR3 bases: TGCAGTGCTAGTTCTAGCGGGGGGGCCGCGTACTTC. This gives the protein CSASSSGGAAYF.

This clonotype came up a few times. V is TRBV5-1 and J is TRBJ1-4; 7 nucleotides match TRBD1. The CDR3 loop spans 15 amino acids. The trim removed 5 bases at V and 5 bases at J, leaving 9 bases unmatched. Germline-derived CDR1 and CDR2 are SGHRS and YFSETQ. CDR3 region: CASSFFGTVNEKLFF. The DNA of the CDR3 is TGCGCCAGCAGTTTCTTCGGGACAGTGAATGAAAAACTGTTTTTT.

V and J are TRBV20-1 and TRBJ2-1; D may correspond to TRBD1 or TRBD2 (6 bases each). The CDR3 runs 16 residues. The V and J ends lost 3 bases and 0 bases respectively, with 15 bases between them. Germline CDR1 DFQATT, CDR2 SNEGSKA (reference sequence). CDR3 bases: TGCAGTGCTAGTCCTATCGGGGGCTACTCCTACAATGAGCAGTTCTTC. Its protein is CSASPIGGYSYNEQFF.

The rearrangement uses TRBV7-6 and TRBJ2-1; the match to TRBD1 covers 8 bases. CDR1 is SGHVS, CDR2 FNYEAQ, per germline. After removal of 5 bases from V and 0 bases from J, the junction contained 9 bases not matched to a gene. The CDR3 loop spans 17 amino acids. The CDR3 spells CASSPEQGGYSYNEQFF. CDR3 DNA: TGTGCCAGCAGCCCGGAACAGGGGGGCTACTCCTACAATGAGCAGTTCTTC. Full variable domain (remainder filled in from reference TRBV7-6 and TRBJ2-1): GAGVSQSPRYKVTKRGQDVALRCDPISGHVSLYWYRQALGQGPEFLTYFNYEAQQDKSGLPNDRFSAERPEGSISTLTIQRTEQRDSAMYRCASSPEQGGYSYNEQFFGPGTRLTVL.

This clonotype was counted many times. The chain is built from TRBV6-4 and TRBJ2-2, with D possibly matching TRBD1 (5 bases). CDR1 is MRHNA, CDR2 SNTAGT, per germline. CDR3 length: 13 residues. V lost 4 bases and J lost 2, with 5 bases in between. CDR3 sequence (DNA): TGTGCCAGCAGTGGGACAAACACCGGGGAGCTGTTTTTT. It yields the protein CASSGTNTGELFF.

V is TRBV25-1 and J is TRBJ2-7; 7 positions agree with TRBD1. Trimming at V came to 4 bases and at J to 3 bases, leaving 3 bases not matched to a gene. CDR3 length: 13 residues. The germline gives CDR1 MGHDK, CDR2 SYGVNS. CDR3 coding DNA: TGTGCCAGCAGTGGGGACAGCCTCTACGAGCAGTACTTC. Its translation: CASSGDSLYEQYF.

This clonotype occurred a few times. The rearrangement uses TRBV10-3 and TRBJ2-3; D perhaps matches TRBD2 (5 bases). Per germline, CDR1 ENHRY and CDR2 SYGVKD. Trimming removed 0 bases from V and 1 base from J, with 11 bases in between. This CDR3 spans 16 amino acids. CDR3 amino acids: CAISESEAARTDTQYF. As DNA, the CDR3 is TGTGCCATCAGTGAGTCGGAGGCAGCGCGCACAGATACGCAGTATTTT.

The CDR3 DNA sequence: TGTGCCAGCAGACAATCTGGACTAGCCTATACGCAGTATTTT. This codes for CASRQSGLAYTQYF. V usage is TRBV12-3 or TRBV12-4 and J usage is TRBJ2-3; 8 bases fit TRBD2. The CDR3 runs to 14 residues. The V segment lost 6 bases and the J segment 7 bases; nucleotides outside the gene matches: 9.

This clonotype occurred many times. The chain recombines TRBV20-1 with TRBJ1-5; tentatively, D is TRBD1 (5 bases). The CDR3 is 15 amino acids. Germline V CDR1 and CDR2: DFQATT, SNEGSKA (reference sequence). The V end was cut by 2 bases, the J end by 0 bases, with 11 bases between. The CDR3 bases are TGCAGTGCTAGACGAAGGGGCTTTAGCAATCAGCCCCAGCATTTT. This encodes CSARRRGFSNQPQHF.

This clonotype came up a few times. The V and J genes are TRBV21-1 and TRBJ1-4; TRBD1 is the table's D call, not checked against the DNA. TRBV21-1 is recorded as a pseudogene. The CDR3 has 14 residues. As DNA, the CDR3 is TGTGCCAGCATAGACAGGGTGGATAATGAAAAACTGTTTTTT. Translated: CASIDRVDNEKLFF.

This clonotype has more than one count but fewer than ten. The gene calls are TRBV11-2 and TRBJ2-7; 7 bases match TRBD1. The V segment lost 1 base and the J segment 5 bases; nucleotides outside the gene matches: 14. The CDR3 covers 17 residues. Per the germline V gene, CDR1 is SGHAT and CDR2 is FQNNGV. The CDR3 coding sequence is TGTGCCAGCAGCTTAGTCCCCTCAGACAGGGATAACGACGAGCAGTACTTC. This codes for CASSLVPSDRDNDEQYF.

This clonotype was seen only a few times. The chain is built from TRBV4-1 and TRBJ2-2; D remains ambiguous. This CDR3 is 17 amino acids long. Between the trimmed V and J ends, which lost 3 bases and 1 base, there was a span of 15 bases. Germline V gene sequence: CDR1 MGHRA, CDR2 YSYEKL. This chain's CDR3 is CASSHQSRWGNTGELFF. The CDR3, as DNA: TGCGCCAGCAGCCATCAGAGTAGGTGGGGGAACACCGGGGAGCTGTTTTTT.

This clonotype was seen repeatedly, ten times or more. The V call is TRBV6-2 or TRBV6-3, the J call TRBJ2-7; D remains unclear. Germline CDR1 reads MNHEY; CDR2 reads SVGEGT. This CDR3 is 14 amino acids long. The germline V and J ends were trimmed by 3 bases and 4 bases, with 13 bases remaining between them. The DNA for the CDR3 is TGTGCCAGCAGTTATTCCCCGTGGGGATACGAGCAGTACGTC. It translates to CASSYSPWGYEQYV.

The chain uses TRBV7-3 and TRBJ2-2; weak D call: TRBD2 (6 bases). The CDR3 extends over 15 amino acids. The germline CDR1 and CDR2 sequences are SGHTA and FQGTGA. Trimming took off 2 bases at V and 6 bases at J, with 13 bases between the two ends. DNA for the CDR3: TGTGCCAGCAGCTTACGGCCGAGGGAGGCCGGGGAGCTGTTTTTT. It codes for CASSLRPREAGELFF.

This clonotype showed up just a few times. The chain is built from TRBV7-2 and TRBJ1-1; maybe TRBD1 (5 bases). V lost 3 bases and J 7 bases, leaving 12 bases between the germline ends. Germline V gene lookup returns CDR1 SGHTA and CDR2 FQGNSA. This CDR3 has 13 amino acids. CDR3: CASSLGLGVEAFF. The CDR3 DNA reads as TGTGCCAGCAGCTTGGGGTTGGGGGTTGAAGCTTTCTTT.

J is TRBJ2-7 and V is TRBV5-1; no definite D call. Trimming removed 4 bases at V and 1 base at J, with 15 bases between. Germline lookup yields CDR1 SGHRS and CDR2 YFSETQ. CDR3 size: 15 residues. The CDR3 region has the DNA TGCGCCAGCAGCCCCTATGACGTTTCTTCCTACGAGCAGTACTTC. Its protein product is CASSPYDVSSYEQYF.

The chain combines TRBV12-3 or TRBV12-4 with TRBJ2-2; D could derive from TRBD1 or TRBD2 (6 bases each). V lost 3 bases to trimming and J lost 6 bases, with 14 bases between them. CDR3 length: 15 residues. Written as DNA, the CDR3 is TGTGCCAGCAGTTTTGGCAGGGGAGGCGCCGGGGAGCTGTTTTTT. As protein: CASSFGRGGAGELFF.

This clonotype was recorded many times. Here the CDR3 reads CASSSDLSSYNEQFF. For the CDR3, the DNA is TGTGCCAGCAGCTCGGACCTTAGCTCCTACAATGAGCAGTTCTTC. The chain employs TRBV7-6 and TRBJ2-1; D is uncertain. CDR1 and CDR2 from the germline V gene are SGHVS and FNYEAQ. Trimming cost V 4 bases and J 0 bases, with 10 bases left between them. The CDR3 is made up of 15 amino acids.

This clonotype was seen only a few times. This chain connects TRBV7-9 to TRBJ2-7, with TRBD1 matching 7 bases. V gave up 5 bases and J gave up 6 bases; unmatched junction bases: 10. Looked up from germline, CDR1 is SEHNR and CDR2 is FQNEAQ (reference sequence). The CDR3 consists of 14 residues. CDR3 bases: TGTGCCAGCAGCCAACCTCAGACAGGGCGCGAGCAGTACTTC. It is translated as CASSQPQTGREQYF. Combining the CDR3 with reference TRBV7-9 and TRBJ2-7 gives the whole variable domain DTGVSQNPRHKITKRGQNVTFRCDPISEHNRLYWYRQTLGQGPEFLTYFQNEAQLEKSRLLSDRFSAERPKGSFSTLEIQRTEQGDSAMYLCASSQPQTGREQYFGPGTRLTVT.

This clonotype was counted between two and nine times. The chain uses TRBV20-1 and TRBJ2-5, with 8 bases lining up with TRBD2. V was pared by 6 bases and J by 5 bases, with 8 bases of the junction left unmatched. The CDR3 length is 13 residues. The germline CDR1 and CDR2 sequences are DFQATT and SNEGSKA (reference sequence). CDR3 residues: CSAFGGAGETQYF. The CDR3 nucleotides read TGCAGTGCCTTCGGGGGGGCAGGGGAGACCCAGTACTTC.

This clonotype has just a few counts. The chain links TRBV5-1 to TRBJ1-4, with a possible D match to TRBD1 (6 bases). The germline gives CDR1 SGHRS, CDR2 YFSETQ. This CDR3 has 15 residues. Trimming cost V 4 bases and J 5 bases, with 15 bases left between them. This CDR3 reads CASSPLTGSNEKLFF. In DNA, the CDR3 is TGCGCCAGCAGCCCTCTCACAGGGTCGAATGAAAAACTGTTTTTT.

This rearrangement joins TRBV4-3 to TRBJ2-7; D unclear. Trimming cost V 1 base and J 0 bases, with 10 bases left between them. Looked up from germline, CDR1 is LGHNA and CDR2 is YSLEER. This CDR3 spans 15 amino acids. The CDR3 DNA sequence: TGCGCCAGCAGCCAAGTTGCGGATTTCTCCTACGAGCAGTACTTC. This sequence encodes CASSQVADFSYEQYF.

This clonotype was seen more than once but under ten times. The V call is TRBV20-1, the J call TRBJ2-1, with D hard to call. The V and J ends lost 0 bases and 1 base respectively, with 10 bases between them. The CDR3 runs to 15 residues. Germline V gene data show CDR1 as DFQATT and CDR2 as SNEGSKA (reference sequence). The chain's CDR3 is CSARDLVGSYNEQFF. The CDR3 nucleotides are TGCAGTGCTAGAGATTTGGTGGGATCCTACAATGAGCAGTTCTTC.

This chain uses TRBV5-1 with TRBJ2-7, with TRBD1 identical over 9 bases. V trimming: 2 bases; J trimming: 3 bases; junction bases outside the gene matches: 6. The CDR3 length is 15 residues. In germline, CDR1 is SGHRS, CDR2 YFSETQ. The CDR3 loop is CASSFGQGNLYEQYF. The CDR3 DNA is TGCGCCAGCAGCTTCGGACAGGGGAATCTCTACGAGCAGTACTTC.

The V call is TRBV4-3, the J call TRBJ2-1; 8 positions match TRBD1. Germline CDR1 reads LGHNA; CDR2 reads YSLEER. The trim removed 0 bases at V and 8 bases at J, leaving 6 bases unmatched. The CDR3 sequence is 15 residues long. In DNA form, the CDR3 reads TGCGCCAGCAGCCAAGATACAGGGGGACGAGATGAGCAGTTCTTC. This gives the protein CASSQDTGGRDEQFF.

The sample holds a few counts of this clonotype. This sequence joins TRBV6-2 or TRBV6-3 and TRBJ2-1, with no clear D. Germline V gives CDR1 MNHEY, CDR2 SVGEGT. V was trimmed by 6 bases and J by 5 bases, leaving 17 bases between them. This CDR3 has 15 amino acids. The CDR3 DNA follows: TGTGCCAGCAGCCGTATCAAGGGTATACACAATGAGCAGTTCTTC. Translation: CASSRIKGIHNEQFF.

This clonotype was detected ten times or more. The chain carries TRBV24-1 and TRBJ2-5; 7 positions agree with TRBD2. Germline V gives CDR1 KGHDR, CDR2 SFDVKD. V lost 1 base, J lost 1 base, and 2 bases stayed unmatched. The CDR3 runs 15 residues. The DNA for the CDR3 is TGTGCCACCAGTGATTTCCGGGGGGTCCAAGAGACCCAGTACTTC. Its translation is CATSDFRGVQETQYF.

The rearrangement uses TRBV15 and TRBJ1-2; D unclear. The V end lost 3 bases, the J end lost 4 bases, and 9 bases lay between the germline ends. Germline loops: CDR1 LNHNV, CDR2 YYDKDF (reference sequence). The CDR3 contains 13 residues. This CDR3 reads CATSSRTGYGYTF. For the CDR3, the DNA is TGTGCCACCAGCAGTAGGACGGGCTATGGCTACACCTTC.

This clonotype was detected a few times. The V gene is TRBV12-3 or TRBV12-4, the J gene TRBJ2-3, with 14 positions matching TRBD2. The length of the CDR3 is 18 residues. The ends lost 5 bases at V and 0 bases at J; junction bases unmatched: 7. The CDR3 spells CASSPGLAGVLSTDTQYF. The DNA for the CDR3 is TGTGCCAGCAGTCCGGGACTAGCGGGGGTACTTAGCACAGATACGCAGTATTTT.

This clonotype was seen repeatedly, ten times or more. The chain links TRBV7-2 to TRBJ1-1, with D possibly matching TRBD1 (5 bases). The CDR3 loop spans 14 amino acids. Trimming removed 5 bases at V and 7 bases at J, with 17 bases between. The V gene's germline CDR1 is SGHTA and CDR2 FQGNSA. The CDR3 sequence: CASSPHGGYGEAFF. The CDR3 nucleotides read TGTGCCAGCAGCCCCCACGGGGGGTATGGTGAAGCTTTCTTT.